The 2 T cell receptor beta chains reported below all come from one sample, sequenced in a study of cytomegalovirus exposure and HLA in healthy donors. PCR was performed using 60 Vbeta and 13 Jbeta primers. Some clones are missing from TCRdb's copy, which holds only in-frame ones; the method was immunoSEQ multiplex PCR. The sample has around 210,000 clones. Sequencing input: PBMCs. These receptors originate from a girl aged 2-10 years in good health and CMV-seropositive.

The chain recombines TRBV19 with TRBJ1-1; D is unresolved. This CDR3 comprises 17 residues. CDR1 and CDR2 from the germline V gene are LNHDA and SQIVND (reference sequence). V shed 4 bases and J shed 0 bases, with 18 bases lying between them. The CDR3 reads CASSTTPEWAMNTEAFF. In DNA, the CDR3 is TGTGCCAGTAGTACAACTCCTGAGTGGGCAATGAACACTGAAGCTTTCTTT.

The V and J genes are TRBV6-5 and TRBJ2-1; 8 nucleotides match TRBD1. Per germline, CDR1 MNHEY and CDR2 SVGAGI. CDR3 size: 15 residues. The ends lost 8 bases at V and 1 base at J; junction bases unmatched: 7. The CDR3 DNA reads TGTGCCAGCTCTCTTCAGGGGGCTTCCTACAATGAGCAGTTCTTC. Residues: CASSLQGASYNEQFF.